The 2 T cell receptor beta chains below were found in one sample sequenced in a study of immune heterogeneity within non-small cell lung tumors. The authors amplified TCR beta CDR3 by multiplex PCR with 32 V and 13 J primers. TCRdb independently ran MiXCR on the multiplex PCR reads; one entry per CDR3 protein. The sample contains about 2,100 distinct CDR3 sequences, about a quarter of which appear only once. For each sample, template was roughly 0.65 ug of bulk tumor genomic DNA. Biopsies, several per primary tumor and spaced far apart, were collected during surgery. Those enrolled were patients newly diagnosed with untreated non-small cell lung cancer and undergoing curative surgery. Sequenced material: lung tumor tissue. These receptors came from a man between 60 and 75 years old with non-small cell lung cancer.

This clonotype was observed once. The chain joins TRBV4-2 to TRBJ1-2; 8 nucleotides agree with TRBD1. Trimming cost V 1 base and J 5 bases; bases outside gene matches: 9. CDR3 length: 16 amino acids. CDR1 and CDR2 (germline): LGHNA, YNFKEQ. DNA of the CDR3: TGTGCCAGCAGCCAAGTAGATCAGGGGGCGCTTTATGGCTACACCTTC. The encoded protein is CASSQVDQGALYGYTF.

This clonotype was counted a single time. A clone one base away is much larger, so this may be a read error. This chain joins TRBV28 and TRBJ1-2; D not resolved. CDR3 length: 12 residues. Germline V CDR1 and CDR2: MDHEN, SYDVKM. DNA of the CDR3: TGTGCCAGCAGGGAGGGAGGGTATGGCTACAACTTC. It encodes CASREGGYGYNF.